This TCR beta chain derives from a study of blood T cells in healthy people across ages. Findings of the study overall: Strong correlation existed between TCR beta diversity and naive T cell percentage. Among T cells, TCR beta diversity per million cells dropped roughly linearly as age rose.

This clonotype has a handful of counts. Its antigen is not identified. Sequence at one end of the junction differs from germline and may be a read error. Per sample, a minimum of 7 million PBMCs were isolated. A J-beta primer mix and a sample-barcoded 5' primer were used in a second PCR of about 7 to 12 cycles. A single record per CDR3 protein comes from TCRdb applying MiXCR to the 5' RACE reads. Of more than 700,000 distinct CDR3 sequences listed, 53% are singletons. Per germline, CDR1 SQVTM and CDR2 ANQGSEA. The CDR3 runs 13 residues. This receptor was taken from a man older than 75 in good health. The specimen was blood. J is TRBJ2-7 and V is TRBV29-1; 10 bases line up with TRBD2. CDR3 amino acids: CSVESGSGGLRFF. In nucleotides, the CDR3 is TGCAGCGTTGAGTCTGGTAGCGGGGGGTTGAGGTTCTTC.